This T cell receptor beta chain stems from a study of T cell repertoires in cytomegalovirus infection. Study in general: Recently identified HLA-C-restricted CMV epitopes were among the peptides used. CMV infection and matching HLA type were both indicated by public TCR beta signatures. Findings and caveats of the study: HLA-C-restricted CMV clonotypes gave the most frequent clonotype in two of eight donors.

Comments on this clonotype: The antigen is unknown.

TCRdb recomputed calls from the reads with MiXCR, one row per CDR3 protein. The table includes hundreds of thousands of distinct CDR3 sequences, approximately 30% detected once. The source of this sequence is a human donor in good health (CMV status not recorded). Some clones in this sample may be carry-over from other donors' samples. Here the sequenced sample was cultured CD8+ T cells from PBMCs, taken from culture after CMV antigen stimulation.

The CDR3 protein is CASRKRGTTDTQYF. The CDR3 DNA reads as TGTGCCAGCCGAAAGCGGGGGACCACAGATACGCAGTATTTT. V is TRBV7-8 and J is TRBJ2-3; 8 positions agree with TRBD2. The CDR3 consists of 14 residues. The V segment lost 8 bases and the J segment 2 bases; nucleotides outside the gene matches: 6. Germline CDR1 SGHVS, CDR2 FQNEAQ.